The sequence of this T cell receptor beta chain was determined in a study of response to subunit inactivated influenza vaccine. General study findings and limits: New T cells are recruited in small numbers by each seasonal influenza vaccination, according to the authors' suggestion.

TCRdb reprocessed the RT-PCR reads via MiXCR and lists one record per CDR3 protein. Of 500,000 to 600,000 distinct CDR3 sequences in the sample, over 10% were seen once. CDR3 length: 19 residues. Per the germline V gene, CDR1 is SGHAT and CDR2 is FQNNGV. The J segment lost 4 bases and the V segment lost 5 bases, leaving 16 bases of the junction unmatched. This clonotype appeared many times. The antigen is not known. The input for sequencing was PBMCs from blood, taken roughly 46 days after vaccination. The J gene is TRBJ2-1, the V gene TRBV11-2; 11 bases align to TRBD2. This clonotype was sampled from a man between 45 and 60 years old who received an inactivated influenza vaccine. The CDR3 DNA follows: TGTGCCAGCAGCATAAAAGGGCCTAGCGGGAGGTCTTCGTACAATGAGCAGTTCTTC. It yields the protein CASSIKGPSGRSSYNEQFF.